Presented here are 2 T cell receptor beta chains from one specimen sequenced in a study of T-cell memory formation after mild COVID-19. In TCRdb, the 5' RACE reads were re-called with MiXCR into one record per CDR3 protein. The sample lists 200,000 to 250,000 distinct CDR3 sequences, roughly a tenth occurring once. The sequencing sample was made of PBMCs or a T cell subset sorted from them (not recorded which). The receptors derive from a young man who had mild COVID-19 (a few samples of this study predate the infection). Cell type and time point are not known.

This clonotype was counted a few times. The genes are TRBV27 and TRBJ2-7, with D perhaps matching TRBD1 or TRBD2 (5 bases each). V was clipped by 2 bases and J by 6 bases, with 11 bases between them. There are 13 residues in the CDR3. Germline lookup yields CDR1 MNHEY and CDR2 SMNVEV (reference sequence). This CDR3 is CASSLVGVREQYF. The DNA of the CDR3 is TGTGCCAGCAGTTTAGTGGGGGTGCGCGAGCAGTACTTC.

This chain connects TRBV7-2 to TRBJ1-6, with unresolved D. Germline loops: CDR1 SGHTA, CDR2 FQGNSA. The CDR3 is 15 amino acids. The V end lost 2 bases, the J end lost 8 bases, and 13 bases lay between the germline ends. The CDR3 coding sequence is TGTGCCAGCAGCTTACTCGCCGCGTGGGATTCACCCCTCCACTTT. Translating it yields CASSLLAAWDSPLHF.